Listed below are T cell receptor beta chains from one sample, sequenced in a study of T cell responses to AZD1222 COVID-19 vaccine. Only in-frame clones appear in the TCRdb table, and some are missing; sequencing was by immunoSEQ multiplex PCR. The table records nearly 110,000 clones, about nine tenths of them present only once. The sample consisted of peripheral blood, taken on day 0 of AZD1222 vaccination. These receptors originate from an adult in good health. The CDR3 runs from the conserved cysteine through the conserved F or W. The D gene is left open where the match is weak. Clone size is given for some rows only: seen once, a few or many times, or a class if the clone is expanded.

d_gene	abundance	v_gene	j_gene	CDR3aa	CDR3nt
.	.	TRBV12-5	TRBJ2-7	CASGSSPSYEQYF	TGTGCTAGTGGTTCCTCACCATCCTACGAGCAGTACTTC
TRBD1	once	TRBV6-1	TRBJ1-2	CASSETWDRPSGPNYGYTF	TGTGCCAGCAGTGAAACCTGGGACAGACCGTCGGGTCCTAACTATGGCTACACCTTC
TRBD2	.	TRBV6-2/TRBV6-3	TRBJ2-5	CASSHLKRGGHRETQYF	TGTGCCAGCAGTCACCTCAAGCGGGGGGGCCATCGGGAGACCCAGTACTTC
.	.	TRBV5-4	TRBJ2-5	CASSLDPRQETQYF	TGTGCCAGCAGCTTGGATCCAAGACAAGAGACCCAGTACTTC
TRBD2	.	TRBV7-3	TRBJ2-7	CASSLTAIAGQTYEQYF	TGTGCCAGCAGCTTAACAGCAATAGCGGGACAAACCTACGAGCAGTACTTC
TRBD1	once	TRBV19	TRBJ1-5	CASTGQGFNQPQHF	TGTGCCAGTACAGGACAGGGCTTCAATCAGCCCCAGCATTTT
TRBD2	.	TRBV6-5	TRBJ2-5	CASSYSPGGAGETQYF	TGTGCCAGCAGTTACTCGCCCGGGGGGGCAGGGGAGACCCAGTACTTC
.	.	TRBV18	TRBJ1-1	CASSPRPTVEAFF	TGTGCCAGCTCACCACGGCCTACAGTAGAAGCTTTCTTT
.	.	TRBV7-9	TRBJ2-2	CASSLASRAGELFF	TGTGCCAGCAGCTTAGCGAGCCGGGCCGGGGAGCTGTTTTTT
.	.	TRBV5-1	TRBJ2-7	CATERAIEQYF	TGCGCCACCGAAAGGGCCATCGAGCAGTACTTC
.	.	TRBV6-5	TRBJ2-5	CASQMLSGIQETQYF	TGTGCCAGTCAAATGTTGAGCGGAATCCAAGAGACCCAGTACTTC
.	.	TRBV19	TRBJ1-1	CASSLAGARTEAFF	TGTGCCAGTAGTTTGGCAGGGGCTCGCACTGAAGCTTTCTTT
.	.	TRBV7-3	TRBJ2-3	CASSSRAKGRTDTQYF	TGTGCCAGCAGCTCCCGGGCCAAGGGGCGCACAGATACGCAGTATTTT
.	.	TRBV4-1	TRBJ1-2	CASSQPSQGNGYTF	TGCGCCAGCAGCCAGCCCTCCCAAGGGAATGGCTACACCTTC
TRBD2	.	TRBV5-6	TRBJ2-1	CASSQYRGGALGEQFF	TGTGCCAGCAGCCAATATCGCGGGGGGGCTTTGGGTGAGCAGTTCTTC
.	.	TRBV6-2/TRBV6-3	TRBJ1-5	CASSYSGGNQPQHF	TGTGCCAGCAGTTACTCAGGGGGGAATCAGCCCCAGCATTTT
.	.	TRBV30	TRBJ2-2	CAWRIRIGELFF	TGTGCCTGGAGAATTCGGATCGGGGAGCTGTTTTTT
.	.	TRBV4-2	TRBJ1-2	CASSLDPNPQGMGGYTF	TGTGCCAGCAGCCTCGACCCTAACCCACAGGGAATGGGGGGCTACACCTTC
.	.	TRBV7-2	TRBJ2-7	CASSLGGSSEQYF	TGTGCCAGCAGCTTAGGGGGTAGTTCCGAGCAGTACTTC
.	.	TRBV11-2	TRBJ1-1	CASSLREGEAFF	TGTGCCAGCAGCCTGAGAGAGGGAGAAGCTTTCTTT
.	.	TRBV19	TRBJ2-2	CASSWQGGGELFF	TGTGCCAGTAGTTGGCAGGGCGGCGGGGAGCTGTTTTTT
.	.	TRBV12-3/TRBV12-4	TRBJ1-6	CASGRRQTPLHF	TGTGCCAGCGGACGGCGGCAGACGCCCCTCCACTTT
.	few	TRBV30	TRBJ1-2	CASSFWGGRTNYGYTF	TGTGCCTCCAGCTTTTGGGGAGGCCGTACTAACTATGGCTACACCTTC
TRBD2	.	TRBV5-5	TRBJ2-1	CASSPGTNSYNEQFF	TGTGCCAGCAGCCCCGGGACTAACTCCTACAATGAGCAGTTCTTC
TRBD1	.	TRBV29-1	TRBJ1-5	CSVDTGGNQPQHF	TGCAGCGTTGATACAGGGGGAAATCAGCCCCAGCATTTT
.	.	TRBV7-8	TRBJ1-2	CASSLDPPGGGRLFYGYTF	TGTGCCAGCAGCTTAGACCCCCCGGGGGGCGGAAGACTCTTCTATGGCTACACCTTC
.	.	TRBV4-3	TRBJ1-4	CASSHPTVFNEKLFF	TGCGCCAGCAGCCACCCGACAGTGTTTAATGAAAAACTGTTTTTT
.	few	TRBV6-2/TRBV6-3	TRBJ2-2	CASSPGLGRVGELFF	TGTGCCAGCAGTCCCGGGCTAGGTCGGGTCGGGGAGCTGTTTTTT
.	few	TRBV7-2	TRBJ1-1	CASRRPTENTEAFF	TGTGCCAGCAGACGACCGACAGAGAACACTGAAGCTTTCTTT
.	.	TRBV19	TRBJ2-7	CASSRGVEQYF	TGTGCCAGTAGTCGCGGGGTCGAGCAGTACTTC
.	.	TRBV6-4	TRBJ1-2	CASSQGLNYGYTF	TGTGCCAGCAGTCAGGGACTCAACTATGGCTACACCTTC